Below, 14 T cell receptor beta chains from the same sample are listed, as sequenced in a study of T-cell memory formation after mild COVID-19. TCRdb re-called the 5' RACE reads with MiXCR, one entry per CDR3 protein. The data hold some 280,000 distinct CDR3 sequences, with around 15% observed a single time. Sequencing was done on a sample of PBMCs or a T cell subset sorted from them (not recorded which). The source is a man aged 18 to 29 who had mild COVID-19 (a few samples of this study predate the infection). Cell type and time point are not known.

The chain joins TRBV7-6 to TRBJ2-7, with 11 nucleotides matching TRBD1. The trim removed 6 bases at V and 3 bases at J, leaving 7 bases unmatched. The CDR3 is made up of 15 amino acids. Germline V CDR1 and CDR2: SGHVS, FNYEAQ. CDR3 in DNA: TGTGCCAGCAGTTCGGGACAGGGGGGTTTCTACGAGCAGTACGTC. It specifies CASSSGQGGFYEQYV.

The rearrangement uses TRBV7-9 and TRBJ1-4; 9 positions match TRBD1. Germline values: CDR1 SEHNR, CDR2 FQNEAQ (reference sequence). CDR3 size: 13 residues. The V and J ends lost 3 bases and 7 bases, in that order; junction bases with no gene match: 0. The CDR3 is CASSLTGGEKLFF. CDR3 bases: TGTGCCAGCAGCTTGACAGGGGGTGAAAAACTGTTTTTT.

The chain has TRBV4-2 and TRBJ2-5, with no clear D. With 2 bases removed from V and 1 base from J, the gap between germline ends came to 5 bases. The CDR3 loop spans 13 amino acids. Germline V gives CDR1 LGHNA, CDR2 YNFKEQ. Here the CDR3 DNA reads TGTGCCAGCAGCCAAAGCGCCCAAGAGACCCAGTACTTC. Translating gives CASSQSAQETQYF.

This CDR3 is CASNPSGYDPEAFF. The CDR3 nucleotides are TGTGCCAGTAACCCCTCCGGTTATGATCCTGAAGCTTTCTTT. The J gene is TRBJ1-1, the V gene TRBV19; D call uncertain. Germline V gene sequence: CDR1 LNHDA, CDR2 SQIVND (reference sequence). The germline V and J ends were trimmed by 7 bases and 6 bases, with 18 bases remaining between them. This CDR3 contains 14 residues.

In nucleotides, the CDR3 is TGTGCCAGCAGCCGCCGGGACAGGGGAGAGACCCAGTACTTC. It translates to CASSRRDRGETQYF. The genes are TRBV5-4 and TRBJ2-5, with 10 nucleotides matching TRBD1. V lost 4 bases, J lost 4 bases, and 4 bases stayed unmatched. From germline, CDR1 is SGHNT and CDR2 YYREEE (reference sequence). This CDR3 contains 14 residues. Using reference TRBV5-4 and TRBJ2-5 for the parts outside the CDR3, the full variable domain is ETGVTQSPTHLIKTRGQQVTLRCSSQSGHNTVSWYQQALGQGPQFIFQYYREEENGRGNFPPRFSGLQFPNYSSELNVNALELDDSALYLCASSRRDRGETQYFGPGTRLLVL.

The chain is built from TRBV6-5 and TRBJ2-7; no clear D gene. V lost 5 bases to trimming and J lost 2 bases, with 13 bases between them. The CDR3 is made up of 14 amino acids. CDR1 is MNHEY and CDR2 is SVGAGI in the germline V gene. CDR3 sequence reads: CASSDWVGAYEQYF. CDR3 nucleotides: TGTGCCAGCAGTGATTGGGTAGGAGCCTACGAGCAGTACTTC.

The V gene is TRBV10-1, the J gene TRBJ2-3; maybe TRBD2 (5 bases). Germline values: CDR1 WNHNN, CDR2 SYGVQD (reference sequence). Trimming took off 4 bases at V and 0 bases at J, with 8 bases between the two ends. This CDR3 contains 14 residues. CDR3 protein: CASSVSGSTDTQYF. The CDR3 coding sequence is TGCGCCAGCAGTGTAAGCGGTAGCACAGATACGCAGTATTTT.

The rearrangement links TRBV6-1 to TRBJ2-5, with D possibly being TRBD1 (7 bases). V lost 6 bases and J 1 base, leaving 15 bases between the germline ends. Germline lookup yields CDR1 MNHNS and CDR2 SASEGT. The CDR3 covers 15 residues. The CDR3 DNA is TGTGCCAGCAGGGAGGGGGCGGATTCCCAAGAGACCCAGTACTTC. It yields the protein CASREGADSQETQYF.

This clonotype appeared a few times. The chain joins TRBV7-2 to TRBJ1-4, with 7 bases fitting TRBD1. Germline V gene sequence: CDR1 SGHTA, CDR2 FQGNSA. The V segment lost 1 base and the J segment 7 bases; nucleotides outside the gene matches: 0. The CDR3 spans 13 residues. The CDR3 loop reads CASSLGQGEKLFF. The CDR3 DNA follows: TGTGCCAGCAGCTTAGGACAGGGTGAAAAACTGTTTTTT.

V gene TRBV5-4 combines with J gene TRBJ2-2, with 10 bases aligning to TRBD2. CDR1 SGHNT and CDR2 YYREEE come from the germline V gene (reference sequence). The CDR3 runs to 13 residues. With 7 bases clipped from V and 6 bases from J, the junction kept 3 bases outside the gene matches. CDR3 DNA sequence: TGTGCCAGCTGGAGCGGGGGGGCCGGGGAGCTGTTTTTT. Protein sequence: CASWSGGAGELFF.

The CDR3 reads CASTVTGGQPQHF. The CDR3 DNA is TGTGCCAGCACCGTAACGGGGGGACAGCCCCAGCATTTT. The V gene is TRBV6-2 or TRBV6-3, the J gene TRBJ1-5; possible D gene TRBD1, 5 bases. Germline values: CDR1 MNHEY, CDR2 SVGEGT. Deletions cut 7 bases from V and 7 bases from J, with 14 bases between. CDR3 length equals 13 residues.

This chain links TRBV20-1 with TRBJ2-1; D is uncertain. This CDR3 has 16 residues. Trimming left V 0 bases short and J 4 bases short, with 16 bases between. Germline lookup yields CDR1 DFQATT and CDR2 SNEGSKA (reference sequence). CDR3 protein: CSARDTRHSPYNEQFF. CDR3 sequence (DNA): TGCAGTGCTAGAGATACCAGGCACAGCCCTTACAATGAGCAGTTCTTC.

This rearrangement joins TRBV11-2 to TRBJ2-7; 8 nucleotides align to TRBD2. CDR1 SGHAT and CDR2 FQNNGV come from the germline V gene. The CDR3 length is 19 residues. V lost 5 bases and J lost 0; bases outside the gene matches: 18. DNA for the CDR3: TGTGCCAGCAGCAGAGGTGGGTCGGGTGCAGCGGGGGACTCCTACGAGCAGTACTTC. Its translation is CASSRGGSGAAGDSYEQYF.

This clonotype was counted at least ten times. The rearrangement uses TRBV12-3 or TRBV12-4 and TRBJ1-4; D gene ambiguous. Trimming removed 3 bases from V and 6 bases from J, with 8 bases in between. The CDR3 has 13 amino acids. CDR3: CASSFTGDEKLFF. The CDR3 nucleotides read TGTGCCAGCAGTTTCACGGGTGATGAAAAACTGTTTTTT.